This is a list of T cell receptor beta chains from one sample in a study of cytomegalovirus exposure and HLA in healthy donors. Sequenced by immunoSEQ multiplex PCR; TCRdb stores in-frame clones only, minus some. The sample has 150,000 or so clones; approximately 80% are singletons. The sample comprised PBMCs. Source of these receptors: a man aged 25-40 years in good health and CMV-seropositive. CDR3s include the opening cysteine and the closing phenylalanine or tryptophan. D genes are given only for firm matches. Some rows mark clone size as missing; the rest say once, few, many or name a class of expanded clone.

clone_size: NA
v_call: TRBV28
d_call: NA
j_call: TRBJ1-2
cdr3_nt: TGTGCCAGCAGTTCGGGAAACTATGGCTACACCTTC
cdr3_aa: CASSSGNYGYTF

clone_size: NA
v_call: TRBV19
d_call: TRBD2
j_call: TRBJ2-3
cdr3_nt: TGTGCCAGTAGTATGATGCTAGCGGAGGGGACAGATACGCAGTATTTT
cdr3_aa: CASSMMLAEGTDTQYF

clone_size: NA
v_call: TRBV4-2
d_call: NA
j_call: TRBJ2-7
cdr3_nt: TGTGCCAGCAGCCAAGAGGAGGGAGGAAGGTACGAGCAGTACTTC
cdr3_aa: CASSQEEGGRYEQYF

clone_size: NA
v_call: TRBV7-8
d_call: NA
j_call: TRBJ2-7
cdr3_nt: TGTGCCAGCAGCGCGACAGGTTACGAGCAGTACTTC
cdr3_aa: CASSATGYEQYF

clone_size: NA
v_call: TRBV6-1
d_call: TRBD2
j_call: TRBJ2-3
cdr3_nt: TGTGCCAGCAGTGTCCCGACTAGCGGGAGGGCGGGAGATACGCAGTATTTT
cdr3_aa: CASSVPTSGRAGDTQYF

clone_size: few
v_call: TRBV7-6
d_call: TRBD2
j_call: TRBJ2-7
cdr3_nt: TGTGCCAGCAATAACTCACAAGCCCCGGTGACTAGCGGGTCGCCCTACGAGCAGTACTTC
cdr3_aa: CASNNSQAPVTSGSPYEQYF

clone_size: NA
v_call: TRBV11-2
d_call: TRBD1
j_call: TRBJ1-2
cdr3_nt: TGTGCCAGCAGCTCGGCGGACAGGGCATATGGCTACACCTTC
cdr3_aa: CASSSADRAYGYTF

clone_size: once
v_call: TRBV28
d_call: TRBD2
j_call: TRBJ2-7
cdr3_nt: TGTGCCAGCAGTTGGCCAACTAGCGGGAGTACCCACGAGCAGTACTTC
cdr3_aa: CASSWPTSGSTHEQYF

clone_size: NA
v_call: TRBV27
d_call: TRBD1
j_call: TRBJ1-5
cdr3_nt: TGTGCCAGCAGTTTGGTAGGGGGCGGTCAGCCCCAGCATTTT
cdr3_aa: CASSLVGGGQPQHF

clone_size: NA
v_call: TRBV7-3
d_call: TRBD2
j_call: TRBJ2-1
cdr3_nt: TGTGCCAGCAGCCCATCAGCGGGAGGGCCGGGGAATGAGCAGTTCTTC
cdr3_aa: CASSPSAGGPGNEQFF

clone_size: NA
v_call: TRBV2
d_call: TRBD2
j_call: TRBJ2-5
cdr3_nt: TGTGCCAGCAGACGAGCGGGAGTCCGAGAGACCCAGTACTTC
cdr3_aa: CASRRAGVRETQYF

clone_size: NA
v_call: TRBV5-4
d_call: NA
j_call: TRBJ2-3
cdr3_nt: TGTGCCAGCAGCTTGGGCCTAATGCGCAAAACAGATACGCAGTATTTT
cdr3_aa: CASSLGLMRKTDTQYF

clone_size: NA
v_call: TRBV27
d_call: TRBD2
j_call: TRBJ2-1
cdr3_nt: TGTGCCAGCAGTTTATCGGGCGGGAGGATTACTTACAATGAGCAGTTCTTC
cdr3_aa: CASSLSGGRITYNEQFF